One and the same sample provided the 18 T cell receptor beta chains below, sequenced in a study of shared clonotypes between healthy human individuals. Measured with immunoSEQ multiplex PCR; TCRdb has only the in-frame clones, and not every one. This sample carries hundreds of thousands of clones, roughly 77% of them seen once, and the ten largest clones take around 13%. The material sequenced was PBMCs. These receptors originate from a woman in her 40s in good health. Some clones in this sample may be carry-over from other donors' samples.

J is TRBJ2-5 and V is TRBV6-5; TRBD1 aligns across 7 bases. There are 14 residues in the CDR3. Germline trimming cut 0 bases from V and 5 bases from J; bases unmatched to any gene: 3. The germline V gene has CDR1 MNHEY and CDR2 SVGAGI. CDR3 sequence: CASSYSNRGETQYF. The DNA for the CDR3 is TGTGCCAGCAGTTACTCGAACAGGGGTGAGACCCAGTACTTC.

This clone was seen once. The chain links TRBV6-5 to TRBJ1-5; no reliable D call. Germline V gene lookup returns CDR1 MNHEY and CDR2 SVGAGI. Trimming removed 5 bases from V and 3 bases from J, with 11 bases in between. The length of the CDR3 is 14 residues. The CDR3 sequence: CASSLGVLNQPQHF. For the CDR3, the DNA is TGTGCCAGCAGTCTCGGAGTTCTCAATCAGCCCCAGCATTTT.

This clone appeared a single time. The same CDR3 can be traced to other DNA sequences in this sample. The chain links TRBV18 to TRBJ2-7, with D perhaps TRBD1 (5 bases). CDR1 and CDR2 (germline): KGHSH, LQKENI. The V end was cut by 0 bases, the J end by 3 bases, with 9 bases between. This CDR3 has 14 amino acids. CDR3 DNA sequence: TGTGCCAGCTCACCACCCCGGCAGGGCTACGAGCAGTACTTC. Translation: CASSPPRQGYEQYF.

The V and J genes are TRBV6-1 and TRBJ2-2; 7 nucleotides match TRBD1. The trim removed 5 bases at V and 7 bases at J, leaving 4 bases unmatched. Germline V gives CDR1 MNHNS, CDR2 SASEGT. This CDR3 spans 13 amino acids. The CDR3 here is CASSPTGDGELFF. The CDR3 bases are TGTGCCAGCAGTCCTACAGGGGACGGGGAGCTGTTTTTT.

CDR3 nucleotides: TGTGCCATCAATCGAGCGGGGGTCCGATCCTACAATGAGCAGTTCTTC. It encodes CAINRAGVRSYNEQFF. The J gene is TRBJ2-1, the V gene TRBV10-3, with 8 nucleotides matching TRBD2. The CDR3 has 16 amino acids. V gave up 7 bases and J gave up 1 base; unmatched junction bases: 9. Germline lookup yields CDR1 ENHRY and CDR2 SYGVKD.

The rearrangement joins TRBV5-6 to TRBJ1-2, with a tentative D call TRBD1 (5 bases). Germline V gene sequence: CDR1 SGHDT, CDR2 YYEEEE. The V end was cut by 5 bases, the J end by 7 bases, with 15 bases between. The CDR3 runs 13 residues. The CDR3 sequence: CASSSGFWRGYTF. The CDR3 coding sequence is TGTGCCAGCAGTTCAGGGTTCTGGCGTGGCTACACCTTC.

The chain combines TRBV5-8 with TRBJ1-5, with D perhaps TRBD1 (6 bases). CDR1 is SGHTS, CDR2 YDEGEE, per germline. This CDR3 is 14 amino acids long. Trimming stripped 0 bases from V and 6 bases from J, with 10 bases between. The CDR3 DNA follows: TGTGCCAGCAGCTTGGACAGGGCGATTCAGCCCCAGCATTTT. It is translated as CASSLDRAIQPQHF.

As for this clone: Other DNA sequences in this specimen translate into the identical CDR3. The chain uses TRBV5-1 and TRBJ2-3; 9 bases match TRBD2. Germline V gene data show CDR1 as SGHRS and CDR2 as YFSETQ. V gave up 0 bases and J gave up 3 bases; unmatched junction bases: 2. The CDR3 has 15 residues. The DNA of the CDR3 is TGCGCCAGCAGCTTGGGACTAGCGGATACAGATACGCAGTATTTT. Amino acid sequence: CASSLGLADTDTQYF.

This clone was found once. This chain uses TRBV6-5 with TRBJ2-7; D possibly corresponds to TRBD2 (6 bases). Germline V gives CDR1 MNHEY, CDR2 SVGAGI. The CDR3 covers 13 residues. Trimming removed 6 bases from V and 3 bases from J, with 12 bases in between. The CDR3 reads CASRGLAFYEQYF. As DNA, the CDR3 is TGTGCCAGCAGGGGACTGGCCTTCTACGAGCAGTACTTC.

The chain is built from TRBV5-1 and TRBJ2-6, with 16 positions matching TRBD2. The CDR3 covers 20 residues. Germline V gene data show CDR1 as SGHRS and CDR2 as YFSETQ. J was trimmed by 0 bases and V by 7 bases; bases with no gene match: 10. This CDR3 is CASRMGLAGGRYSGANVLTF. CDR3 coding DNA: TGCGCCAGCCGAATGGGACTAGCGGGAGGGAGGTACTCTGGGGCCAACGTCCTGACTTTC.

This clone came up a few times. The CDR3 sequence is CASSLVASGSEQFF. For the CDR3, the DNA is TGTGCCAGCAGCTTAGTGGCTAGCGGAAGTGAGCAGTTCTTC. The genes are TRBV7-2 and TRBJ2-1, with 7 bases matching TRBD2. The junction had 6 bases not matched to a gene; V was cut back by 1 base and J by 9 bases. CDR1 SGHTA and CDR2 FQGNSA come from the germline V gene. The CDR3 has 14 amino acids.

The chain couples TRBV4-3 to TRBJ1-2; tentatively, D is TRBD1 (5 bases). V was pared by 3 bases and J by 2 bases, with 10 bases between. This CDR3 is 14 amino acids long. The V gene's germline CDR1 is LGHNA and CDR2 YSLEER. CDR3 sequence reads: CASSQHDSNYGYTF. DNA of the CDR3: TGCGCCAGCAGCCAGCACGACAGCAACTATGGCTACACCTTC.

The gene calls are TRBV27 and TRBJ2-2; 9 bases fit TRBD2. CDR1 is MNHEY and CDR2 is SMNVEV in the germline V gene (reference sequence). The J segment lost 7 bases and the V segment lost 2 bases, leaving 17 bases of the junction unmatched. The CDR3 runs to 19 residues. CDR3 amino acids: CASSLGPRGGLAFDGELFF. CDR3 DNA sequence: TGTGCCAGCAGTTTAGGCCCTCGAGGTGGACTAGCGTTTGACGGGGAGCTGTTTTTT.

The chain uses TRBV28 and TRBJ2-5, with D perhaps matching TRBD2 (6 bases). V gave up 6 bases and J gave up 7 bases, with 12 bases separating them. CDR1 and CDR2 from the germline V gene are MDHEN and SYDVKM. CDR3 size: 12 residues. CDR3 in amino acids: CASSTQEGTQYF. DNA of the CDR3: TGTGCCAGCAGCACACAGGAGGGGACCCAGTACTTC.

The V gene is TRBV9, the J gene TRBJ2-7; TRBD1 aligns across 12 bases. This CDR3 has 14 residues. Germline V gene sequence: CDR1 SGDLS, CDR2 YYNGEE. Losses at the gene ends were 3 bases for V and 7 bases for J; bases not matched to a gene: 5. The CDR3: CASSGDRGLREQYF. DNA of the CDR3: TGTGCCAGCAGCGGGGACAGGGGGCTGAGGGAGCAGTACTTC.

This chain connects TRBV9 to TRBJ2-5, with 8 bases fitting TRBD1. After removal of 4 bases from V and 4 bases from J, the junction contained 12 bases not matched to a gene. Germline loops: CDR1 SGDLS, CDR2 YYNGEE. The CDR3 is 16 amino acids. This CDR3 reads CASSQGARGNGETQYF. CDR3 bases: TGTGCCAGCAGCCAGGGGGCCAGGGGGAATGGAGAGACCCAGTACTTC.

The chain carries TRBV28 and TRBJ1-5, with TRBD1 matching 7 bases. Germline V gene data show CDR1 as MDHEN and CDR2 as SYDVKM. This CDR3 spans 15 amino acids. V trimming: 6 bases; J trimming: 2 bases; junction bases outside the gene matches: 7. CDR3 loop: CASRLPDRGNQPQHF. The DNA of the CDR3 is TGTGCCAGCAGACTTCCCGACAGGGGCAATCAGCCCCAGCATTTT.

This chain links TRBV28 with TRBJ1-2; D possibly corresponds to TRBD1 (5 bases). The CDR3 is 13 amino acids. V was clipped by 6 bases and J by 5 bases, with 13 bases between them. Germline CDR1 and CDR2: MDHEN and SYDVKM. CDR3 amino acids: CASSTTAQYGYTF. The CDR3 nucleotides read TGTGCCAGCAGCACGACAGCTCAATATGGCTACACCTTC.